The 6 T cell receptor beta chains in this list originate from one sample, sequenced in a study of cytotoxic CD8 clonotypes in ibrutinib-treated CLL. The method was immunoSEQ multiplex PCR; TCRdb's version includes in-frame clones alone and lacks a portion of them. The sample comprises 60,000 to 75,000 clones, approximately 90% of which are singletons, and 3% to 3.5% rests with the top ten. The sample was PBMCs, taken after 12 months of ibrutinib treatment. These receptors were taken from a human donor with chronic lymphocytic leukemia.

The V call is TRBV6-5, the J call TRBJ2-7; no definite D call. V dropped 6 bases and J dropped 3 bases, with 12 bases sitting between them. Germline-derived CDR1 and CDR2 are MNHEY and SVGAGI. The CDR3 is made up of 13 amino acids. The CDR3 spells CASRKRGVYEQYF. In nucleotides, the CDR3 is TGTGCCAGCAGGAAGCGTGGGGTCTACGAGCAGTACTTC.

J is TRBJ1-1 and V is TRBV18; D perhaps matches TRBD1 (6 bases). This CDR3 has 15 amino acids. The V end was cut by 4 bases, the J end by 4 bases, with 16 bases between. Germline CDR1 and CDR2: KGHSH and LQKENI. CDR3 in DNA: TGTGCCAGCTCACTTCTGGACAGTAGGGCCACTGAAGCTTTCTTT. Amino acids: CASSLLDSRATEAFF.

The CDR3 sequence is CASSLATANTGELFF. CDR3 DNA: TGCGCCAGCAGCTTGGCGACAGCTAACACCGGGGAGCTGTTTTTT. The chain recombines TRBV5-1 with TRBJ2-2; TRBD1 is a possible D gene (5 bases). The CDR3 runs 15 residues. V lost 0 bases, J lost 2 bases, and 8 bases lay in between. Germline V gene data show CDR1 as SGHRS and CDR2 as YFSETQ.

The chain uses TRBV19 and TRBJ2-5; 9 bases line up with TRBD2. From germline, CDR1 is LNHDA and CDR2 SQIVND (reference sequence). CDR3 size: 14 residues. Germline trimming cut 5 bases from V and 1 base from J; bases unmatched to any gene: 2. The CDR3 loop is CASSLAGLQETQYF. CDR3 coding DNA: TGTGCCAGTAGTCTAGCGGGGCTCCAAGAGACCCAGTACTTC.

V and J are TRBV25-1 and TRBJ2-2; TRBD1 agrees at 12 bases. Germline assignment: CDR1 MGHDK and CDR2 SYGVNS. Trimming cost V 6 bases and J 17 bases; bases outside gene matches: 7. The CDR3 loop spans 12 amino acids. DNA for the CDR3: TGTGCCAGCAGATTCGGGACAGGGGGCATTTTTTTT. Protein: CASRFGTGGIFF.

The chain joins TRBV28 to TRBJ2-1, with 8 nucleotides matching TRBD2. This CDR3 region has 15 residues. The trim removed 3 bases at V and 2 bases at J, leaving 3 bases unmatched. Germline assignment: CDR1 MDHEN and CDR2 SYDVKM. CDR3 loop: CASSLGREAYNEQFF. CDR3 nucleotide sequence: TGTGCCAGCAGTTTGGGGCGGGAGGCCTACAATGAGCAGTTCTTC.